A single sample gave rise to the 26 T cell receptor beta chains below, sequenced in a study of blood T cells in healthy people across ages (dated by TCRdb to 2014 to 2015). The library was prepared using 5' RACE. The run used an Illumina HiSeq 2500. The second PCR ran for roughly 7 to 12 cycles and used a J-beta primer mix along with a sample-barcoded 5' primer. TCRdb handled the public reads itself, with Q25 trimming in fastp and clone calling in MiXCR, and kept productive beta chains. Entries that share a CDR3 protein sequence are merged under the most common genes and DNA. The sample profile shows 500,000 to 550,000 distinct CDR3 sequences; less than 25% of them were found once. The ten largest clones add up to 7.5% to 9% of the sample. The sample was also linked to a second study, of T cells of mothers and their children.

The sample taken for sequencing was blood. Source of these receptors: a boy younger than 18 in good health.

With regard to this clonotype: Its ends do not fully match the called genes, so a read error is possible. The chain uses TRBV4-3 and TRBJ2-5, with a tentative D call TRBD2 (7 bases). The J call is doubtful: the DNA matches TRBJ2-1 better. The CDR3 totals 15 residues. Germline V gene lookup returns CDR1 LGHNA and CDR2 YSLEER. CDR3 region: CAGSQGGGSLNEQFF. The CDR3 DNA follows: TGCGCCGGCAGCCAAGGGGGGGGTTCCCTCAATGAGCAGTTCTTC.

The table lists this clonotype with a count of one. The rearrangement uses TRBV4-2 and TRBJ2-7, with 8 nucleotides matching TRBD1. Germline CDR1 is LGHNA and CDR2 is YNFKEQ. J gave up 3 bases and V 0 bases, and 10 bases lay outside the gene matches. This CDR3 region has 17 residues. CDR3 residues: CASSQDIYIQGGYEQYF. CDR3 nucleotide sequence: TGTGCCAGCAGCCAAGATATCTATATACAGGGGGGCTACGAGCAGTACTTC.

V is TRBV20-1 and J is TRBJ2-6; D gene uncertain. Germline V gene data show CDR1 as DFQATT and CDR2 as SNEGSKA (reference sequence). The V gene lost 0 bases and the J gene lost 3 bases, with 9 bases spanning the gap. The CDR3 runs 15 residues. The CDR3 region is CSARDLMGGANVLTF. CDR3 DNA: TGCAGTGCTAGAGATCTGATGGGTGGGGCCAACGTCCTGACTTTC.

The rearrangement links TRBV15 to TRBJ1-4, with D hard to call. V lost 0 bases to trimming and J lost 7 bases, with 6 bases between them. The CDR3 contains 13 residues. The germline V gene encodes CDR1 LNHNV and CDR2 YYDKDF (reference sequence). The CDR3 coding sequence is TGTGCCACCAGCAGAGATGTGGCTGAAAAACTGTTTTTT. Protein sequence: CATSRDVAEKLFF. Drawing the rest from reference TRBV15 and TRBJ1-4, the complete variable domain is DAMVIQNPRYQVTQFGKPVTLSCSQTLNHNVMYWYQQKSSQAPKLLFHYYDKDFNNEADTPDNFQSRRPNTSFCFLDIRSPGLGDTAMYLCATSRDVAEKLFFGSGTQLSVL.

The CDR3 DNA is TGTGCCATCAGTGAGGGGTACAGGGAGGAGAACACTGAAGCTTTCTTT. The encoded protein is CAISEGYREENTEAFF. V usage is TRBV10-3 and J usage is TRBJ1-1; weak D call: TRBD1 (6 bases). Germline assignment: CDR1 ENHRY and CDR2 SYGVKD. V dropped 2 bases and J dropped 1 base, with 14 bases sitting between them. The CDR3 totals 16 residues.

The V and J genes are TRBV28 and TRBJ2-7; 10 bases match TRBD1. CDR1 is MDHEN and CDR2 is SYDVKM in the germline V gene. CDR3 size: 15 residues. Losses at the gene ends were 6 bases for V and 5 bases for J; bases not matched to a gene: 10. The CDR3 DNA follows: TGTGCCAGCAGGAGACAGGGGGCGTCTTTTGACGAGCAGTACTTC. Encoded protein: CASRRQGASFDEQYF.

This clonotype was picked up a small number of times. The chain uses TRBV10-3 and TRBJ1-6, with 8 bases that match TRBD1. The CDR3 is made up of 15 amino acids. V trimming: 3 bases; J trimming: 10 bases; junction bases outside the gene matches: 8. Germline-derived CDR1 and CDR2 are ENHRY and SYGVKD. CDR3 nucleotide sequence: TGTGCCATCAGTGATGGACAGGGAAAGGAATCACCCCTCCACTTT. This translates into CAISDGQGKESPLHF.

This clonotype was seen a handful of times. The rearrangement links TRBV4-3 to TRBJ2-5; D assignment may be TRBD1 or TRBD2 (5 bases each). The CDR3 runs to 14 residues. Germline loops: CDR1 LGHNA, CDR2 YSLEER. The germline V and J ends were trimmed by 3 bases and 2 bases, with 10 bases remaining between them. CDR3 protein: CASSQGVWQETQYF. The DNA of the CDR3 is TGCGCCAGCAGCCAGGGGGTATGGCAAGAGACCCAGTACTTC.

The chain has TRBV29-1 and TRBJ2-7, with D possibly TRBD1 on 6 matching bases. V was shortened by 2 bases and J by 2 bases, with 10 bases between the two germline ends. The CDR3 sequence is 13 residues long. Germline V gene data show CDR1 as SQVTM and CDR2 as ANQGSEA. Written as DNA, the CDR3 is TGCAGCGTTGAATCTACAGGGACCTACGAGCAGTACTTC. Amino acids: CSVESTGTYEQYF.

The V gene is TRBV7-2, the J gene TRBJ2-5, with D perhaps matching TRBD2 (7 bases). The CDR3 has 15 amino acids. Trimming shortened V by 0 bases and J by 1 base, and 9 bases separated the two germline ends. CDR1 and CDR2 (germline): SGHTA, FQGNSA. The CDR3 DNA is TGTGCCAGCAGCTTAGCTGGGGGGGCCCAAGAGACCCAGTACTTC. Translated, it gives CASSLAGGAQETQYF.

This clonotype was detected many times. The chain uses TRBV5-1 and TRBJ2-1; D remains ambiguous. The germline V and J ends were trimmed by 0 bases and 1 base, with 8 bases remaining between them. The CDR3 is made up of 15 amino acids. The germline V gene encodes CDR1 SGHRS and CDR2 YFSETQ. The CDR3: CASSLAGLSYNEQFF. CDR3 bases: TGCGCCAGCAGCTTGGCGGGCCTTTCCTACAATGAGCAGTTCTTC.

This chain links TRBV5-1 with TRBJ2-3; the D gene could be TRBD1 or TRBD2 (5 bases each). The CDR3 is made up of 11 amino acids. V was trimmed by 6 bases and J by 7 bases, leaving 9 bases between them. Germline V gene lookup returns CDR1 SGHRS and CDR2 YFSETQ. The CDR3 nucleotides read TGCGCCAGCAAATCGGGACATACGCAGTATTTT. Protein sequence: CASKSGHTQYF.

This chain uses TRBV6-5 with TRBJ1-1, with 9 bases fitting TRBD1. In germline, CDR1 is MNHEY, CDR2 SVGAGI. This CDR3 spans 14 amino acids. Trimming took 6 bases from V and 2 from J; bases not matched to a gene: 4. The CDR3 reads CASRLTGGNTEAFF. CDR3 nucleotide sequence: TGTGCCAGCAGGTTAACAGGGGGCAACACTGAAGCTTTCTTT.

The rearrangement joins TRBV14 to TRBJ2-1; D call uncertain. The J call could be wrong; TRBJ2-7 is a better fit for the DNA end. Germline V gives CDR1 SGHDN, CDR2 FVKESK. The CDR3 totals 15 residues. The CDR3: CASSQGQSVSYEQYF. The CDR3 DNA reads as TGTGCCAGCAGCCAAGGTCAGTCTGTTTCCTACGAGCAGTACTTC.

This clonotype occurred a few times. The rearrangement links TRBV20-1 to TRBJ2-3, with 7 bases fitting TRBD1. The CDR3 extends over 15 amino acids. After removal of 3 bases from V and 4 bases from J, the junction contained 10 bases not matched to a gene. The germline V gene encodes CDR1 DFQATT and CDR2 SNEGSKA (reference sequence). CDR3 sequence reads: CSAREVQGNPDTQYF. The DNA of the CDR3 is TGCAGTGCTAGGGAGGTACAGGGGAACCCAGATACGCAGTATTTT.

This clonotype was found a few times. The chain has TRBV7-2 and TRBJ2-3; D is undetermined. CDR3 length: 16 amino acids. Trimming pared 6 bases from V and 1 base from J, leaving 17 bases between. Germline CDR1 reads SGHTA; CDR2 reads FQGNSA. The CDR3 sequence: CASSLNVRVRTDTQYF. The CDR3 coding sequence is TGTGCCAGCAGTCTTAACGTTCGGGTGCGCACAGATACGCAGTATTTT.

The chain couples TRBV6-5 to TRBJ1-4, with TRBD1 matching 9 bases. J gave up 7 bases and V 7 bases, and 7 bases lay outside the gene matches. The CDR3 sequence is 14 residues long. Germline CDR1 reads MNHEY; CDR2 reads SVGAGI. CDR3 in amino acids: CASTEGQGGEKLFF. The CDR3, as DNA: TGTGCCAGCACCGAGGGACAGGGAGGTGAAAAACTGTTTTTT.

This clonotype appeared many times. The chain uses TRBV10-3 and TRBJ1-2; no clear D. CDR1 ENHRY and CDR2 SYGVKD come from the germline V gene. The V end lost 3 bases, the J end lost 0 bases, and 11 bases lay between the germline ends. The CDR3 runs 15 residues. CDR3 nucleotide sequence: TGTGCCATCAGTGAAGTCCAACAGACTAACTATGGCTACACCTTC. Translation gives CAISEVQQTNYGYTF.

The genes are TRBV4-3 and TRBJ1-4; D not resolved. V dropped 0 bases and J dropped 0 bases, with 8 bases sitting between them. Germline V gene sequence: CDR1 LGHNA, CDR2 YSLEER. The CDR3 runs 16 residues. The CDR3 loop is CASSQDRGATNEKLFF. CDR3 coding DNA: TGCGCCAGCAGCCAAGATAGAGGTGCAACTAATGAAAAACTGTTTTTT.

J is TRBJ2-5 and V is TRBV28; tentatively, D is TRBD1 or TRBD2 (5 bases each). This CDR3 has 15 residues. V gave up 5 bases and J gave up 0 bases, with 13 bases separating them. The germline gives CDR1 MDHEN, CDR2 SYDVKM. CDR3 in DNA: TGTGCCAGCAGTCTCGGGTGGGGGAACCAAGAGACCCAGTACTTC. This sequence encodes CASSLGWGNQETQYF.

This clonotype was counted only a few times. The chain uses TRBV3-1 and TRBJ2-5; tentative D call: TRBD2 (6 bases). The CDR3 has 21 residues. Germline loops: CDR1 LGHDT, CDR2 YNNKEL (reference sequence). The V and J ends lost 5 bases and 2 bases respectively, with 33 bases between them. The chain's CDR3 is CASSVFWGGLRITGRQETQYF. DNA of the CDR3: TGTGCCAGCAGCGTATTTTGGGGCGGCCTTAGGATTACCGGGAGACAAGAGACCCAGTACTTC.

This clonotype was seen only a few times. The genes are TRBV29-1 and TRBJ1-2; tentatively, D is TRBD1 (6 bases). The CDR3 totals 13 residues. V shed 7 bases and J shed 0 bases, with 12 bases lying between them. CDR1 SQVTM and CDR2 ANQGSEA come from the germline V gene. CDR3 DNA: TGCAGCGCTCGGACAGACGCTAACTATGGCTACACCTTC. It translates to CSARTDANYGYTF.

The gene calls are TRBV4-3 and TRBJ2-4; D gene ambiguous. Germline CDR1 and CDR2: LGHNA and YSLEER. The CDR3 runs 15 residues. The V and J ends lost 0 bases and 2 bases respectively, with 8 bases between them. CDR3 residues: CASSQDGVPKNIQYF. Here the CDR3 DNA reads TGCGCCAGCAGCCAAGATGGGGTTCCCAAAAACATTCAGTACTTC.

J is TRBJ2-1 and V is TRBV7-9; a weak D match, TRBD1 (5 bases). CDR3 length equals 11 residues. V gave up 7 bases and J gave up 10 bases, with 11 bases separating them. Germline CDR1 SEHNR, CDR2 FQNEAQ (reference sequence). The CDR3 loop is CASTLWGEQFF. Here the CDR3 DNA reads TGTGCCAGCACCCTGTGGGGCGAGCAGTTCTTC.

J is TRBJ1-5 and V is TRBV28, with TRBD1 as a possible D gene (6 bases). V was pared by 0 bases and J by 7 bases, with 10 bases between. Germline loops: CDR1 MDHEN, CDR2 SYDVKM. There are 14 residues in the CDR3. The CDR3 DNA reads TGTGCCAGCAGTTTATGCTCAGGGGACCAGCCCCAGCATTTT. It translates to CASSLCSGDQPQHF. The entire variable domain, with the rest obtained from reference TRBV28 and TRBJ1-5, is as follows: DVKVTQSSRYLVKRTGEKVFLECVQDMDHENMFWYRQDPGLGLRLIYFSYDVKMKEKGDIPEGYSVSREKKERFSLILESASTNQTSMYLCASSLCSGDQPQHFGDGTRLSIL.

This clonotype was detected ten times or more. This chain joins TRBV9 and TRBJ1-1; D uncertain. With 0 bases removed from V and 3 bases from J, the gap between germline ends came to 6 bases. This CDR3 contains 13 residues. CDR1 and CDR2 from the germline V gene are SGDLS and YYNGEE. CDR3 protein: CASSVGGDTEAFF. CDR3 nucleotides: TGTGCCAGCAGCGTAGGGGGTGACACTGAAGCTTTCTTT. Full variable domain (rest looked up from reference TRBV9 and TRBJ1-1): DSGVTQTPKHLITATGQRVTLRCSPRSGDLSVYWYQQSLDQGLQFLIQYYNGEERAKGNILERFSAQQFPDLHSELNLSSLELGDSALYFCASSVGGDTEAFFGQGTRLTVV.